This is a list of T cell receptor beta chains from one sample in a study of blood T cell repertoires in COVID-19. Sequenced by immunoSEQ multiplex PCR; TCRdb stores in-frame clones only, minus some. This table holds under 70,000 clones, around 93% found once. The sample comprised peripheral blood. The receptors were gathered from a woman aged 60-75 years with active or convalescent COVID-19. Each CDR3 is given without its conserved first and last residue.

J gene: TRBJ1-2
V gene: TRBV12-3/TRBV12-4
CDR3 protein: ASTPREGYGYT

J gene: TRBJ1-1
V gene: TRBV7-3
CDR3 protein: ASSPTGTKNTEAF

J gene: TRBJ2-1
V gene: TRBV5-4
CDR3 protein: ASSHRDRTNYNEQF

J gene: TRBJ2-1
V gene: TRBV7-3
CDR3 protein: ASSLEAGGPREQF

J gene: TRBJ2-7
V gene: TRBV30
CDR3 protein: AWTSPTGGSYEQY

J gene: TRBJ2-2
V gene: TRBV18
CDR3 protein: ASSQNLRDGTGELF

J gene: TRBJ1-1
V gene: TRBV4-1
CDR3 protein: ASSHVTGGAGNTEAF

J gene: TRBJ1-2
V gene: TRBV19
CDR3 protein: ASSSPSQGSLYGYT

J gene: TRBJ2-3
V gene: TRBV5-1
CDR3 protein: ASSLLMSGSTDTQY

J gene: TRBJ2-3
V gene: TRBV5-4
CDR3 protein: ASSRGGADTDTQY

J gene: TRBJ1-1
V gene: TRBV21-1
CDR3 protein: ASSKGRGAKSYGTEAF

J gene: TRBJ1-2
V gene: TRBV21-1
CDR3 protein: ASSKIVDLMCGYT

J gene: TRBJ2-2
V gene: TRBV5-1
CDR3 protein: ASSYSPANTGELF

J gene: TRBJ1-1
V gene: TRBV12-5
CDR3 protein: ASGTGMNTEAF

J gene: TRBJ1-3
V gene: TRBV15
CDR3 protein: ATAIRGSGNTIY

J gene: TRBJ2-6
V gene: TRBV5-1
CDR3 protein: ASSLDLAGANVLT

J gene: TRBJ1-2
V gene: TRBV27
CDR3 protein: ASRINRGQGGYT

J gene: TRBJ1-1
V gene: TRBV14
CDR3 protein: ASSQDWSRAGGRLNTEAF

J gene: TRBJ2-5
V gene: TRBV24-1
CDR3 protein: ATSDTRSGETQY

J gene: TRBJ1-4
V gene: TRBV7-2
CDR3 protein: ASSLMVRGLEEKLF

J gene: TRBJ2-3
V gene: TRBV5-1
CDR3 protein: ASSLAVGSGGAGTTQY

J gene: TRBJ1-2
V gene: TRBV25-1
CDR3 protein: ASSPQGIYGYT

J gene: TRBJ1-2
V gene: TRBV9
CDR3 protein: ASSPDRVRGYT

J gene: TRBJ1-1
V gene: TRBV7-2
CDR3 protein: ASSLALGLANTEAF

J gene: TRBJ1-1
V gene: TRBV2
CDR3 protein: ASSRQGLNTEAF

J gene: TRBJ2-7
V gene: TRBV30
CDR3 protein: AWRERYEQY

J gene: TRBJ1-6
V gene: TRBV11-2
CDR3 protein: ASSLGAGNSPLH

J gene: TRBJ2-7
V gene: TRBV19
CDR3 protein: ATSLAGDYEQY

J gene: TRBJ2-7
V gene: TRBV7-2
CDR3 protein: ASSAQREQY

J gene: TRBJ1-2
V gene: TRBV10-3
CDR3 protein: AISESPYYGYT

J gene: TRBJ2-7
V gene: TRBV5-1
CDR3 protein: ASSLGAGGAYEQY

J gene: TRBJ2-1
V gene: TRBV28
CDR3 protein: ASRSGGGSYNEQF

J gene: TRBJ1-5
V gene: TRBV4-1
CDR3 protein: ASSQDPAGTGGGQPQH

J gene: TRBJ1-1
V gene: TRBV27
CDR3 protein: ASSPGQGSEAF

J gene: TRBJ1-1
V gene: TRBV30
CDR3 protein: AWSSGDRVYTEAF

J gene: TRBJ2-7
V gene: TRBV12-3/TRBV12-4
CDR3 protein: ASSTTAFYEQY

J gene: TRBJ2-7
V gene: TRBV27
CDR3 protein: ASSRMGLPYEQY

J gene: TRBJ1-1
V gene: TRBV29-1
CDR3 protein: SVTGQGNTEAF

J gene: TRBJ2-7
V gene: TRBV19
CDR3 protein: ASSTPGTGGYEQY

J gene: TRBJ1-2
V gene: TRBV6-6
CDR3 protein: ASSYSGRYGYT

J gene: TRBJ1-5
V gene: TRBV19
CDR3 protein: ASSQYPQVYSNQPQH